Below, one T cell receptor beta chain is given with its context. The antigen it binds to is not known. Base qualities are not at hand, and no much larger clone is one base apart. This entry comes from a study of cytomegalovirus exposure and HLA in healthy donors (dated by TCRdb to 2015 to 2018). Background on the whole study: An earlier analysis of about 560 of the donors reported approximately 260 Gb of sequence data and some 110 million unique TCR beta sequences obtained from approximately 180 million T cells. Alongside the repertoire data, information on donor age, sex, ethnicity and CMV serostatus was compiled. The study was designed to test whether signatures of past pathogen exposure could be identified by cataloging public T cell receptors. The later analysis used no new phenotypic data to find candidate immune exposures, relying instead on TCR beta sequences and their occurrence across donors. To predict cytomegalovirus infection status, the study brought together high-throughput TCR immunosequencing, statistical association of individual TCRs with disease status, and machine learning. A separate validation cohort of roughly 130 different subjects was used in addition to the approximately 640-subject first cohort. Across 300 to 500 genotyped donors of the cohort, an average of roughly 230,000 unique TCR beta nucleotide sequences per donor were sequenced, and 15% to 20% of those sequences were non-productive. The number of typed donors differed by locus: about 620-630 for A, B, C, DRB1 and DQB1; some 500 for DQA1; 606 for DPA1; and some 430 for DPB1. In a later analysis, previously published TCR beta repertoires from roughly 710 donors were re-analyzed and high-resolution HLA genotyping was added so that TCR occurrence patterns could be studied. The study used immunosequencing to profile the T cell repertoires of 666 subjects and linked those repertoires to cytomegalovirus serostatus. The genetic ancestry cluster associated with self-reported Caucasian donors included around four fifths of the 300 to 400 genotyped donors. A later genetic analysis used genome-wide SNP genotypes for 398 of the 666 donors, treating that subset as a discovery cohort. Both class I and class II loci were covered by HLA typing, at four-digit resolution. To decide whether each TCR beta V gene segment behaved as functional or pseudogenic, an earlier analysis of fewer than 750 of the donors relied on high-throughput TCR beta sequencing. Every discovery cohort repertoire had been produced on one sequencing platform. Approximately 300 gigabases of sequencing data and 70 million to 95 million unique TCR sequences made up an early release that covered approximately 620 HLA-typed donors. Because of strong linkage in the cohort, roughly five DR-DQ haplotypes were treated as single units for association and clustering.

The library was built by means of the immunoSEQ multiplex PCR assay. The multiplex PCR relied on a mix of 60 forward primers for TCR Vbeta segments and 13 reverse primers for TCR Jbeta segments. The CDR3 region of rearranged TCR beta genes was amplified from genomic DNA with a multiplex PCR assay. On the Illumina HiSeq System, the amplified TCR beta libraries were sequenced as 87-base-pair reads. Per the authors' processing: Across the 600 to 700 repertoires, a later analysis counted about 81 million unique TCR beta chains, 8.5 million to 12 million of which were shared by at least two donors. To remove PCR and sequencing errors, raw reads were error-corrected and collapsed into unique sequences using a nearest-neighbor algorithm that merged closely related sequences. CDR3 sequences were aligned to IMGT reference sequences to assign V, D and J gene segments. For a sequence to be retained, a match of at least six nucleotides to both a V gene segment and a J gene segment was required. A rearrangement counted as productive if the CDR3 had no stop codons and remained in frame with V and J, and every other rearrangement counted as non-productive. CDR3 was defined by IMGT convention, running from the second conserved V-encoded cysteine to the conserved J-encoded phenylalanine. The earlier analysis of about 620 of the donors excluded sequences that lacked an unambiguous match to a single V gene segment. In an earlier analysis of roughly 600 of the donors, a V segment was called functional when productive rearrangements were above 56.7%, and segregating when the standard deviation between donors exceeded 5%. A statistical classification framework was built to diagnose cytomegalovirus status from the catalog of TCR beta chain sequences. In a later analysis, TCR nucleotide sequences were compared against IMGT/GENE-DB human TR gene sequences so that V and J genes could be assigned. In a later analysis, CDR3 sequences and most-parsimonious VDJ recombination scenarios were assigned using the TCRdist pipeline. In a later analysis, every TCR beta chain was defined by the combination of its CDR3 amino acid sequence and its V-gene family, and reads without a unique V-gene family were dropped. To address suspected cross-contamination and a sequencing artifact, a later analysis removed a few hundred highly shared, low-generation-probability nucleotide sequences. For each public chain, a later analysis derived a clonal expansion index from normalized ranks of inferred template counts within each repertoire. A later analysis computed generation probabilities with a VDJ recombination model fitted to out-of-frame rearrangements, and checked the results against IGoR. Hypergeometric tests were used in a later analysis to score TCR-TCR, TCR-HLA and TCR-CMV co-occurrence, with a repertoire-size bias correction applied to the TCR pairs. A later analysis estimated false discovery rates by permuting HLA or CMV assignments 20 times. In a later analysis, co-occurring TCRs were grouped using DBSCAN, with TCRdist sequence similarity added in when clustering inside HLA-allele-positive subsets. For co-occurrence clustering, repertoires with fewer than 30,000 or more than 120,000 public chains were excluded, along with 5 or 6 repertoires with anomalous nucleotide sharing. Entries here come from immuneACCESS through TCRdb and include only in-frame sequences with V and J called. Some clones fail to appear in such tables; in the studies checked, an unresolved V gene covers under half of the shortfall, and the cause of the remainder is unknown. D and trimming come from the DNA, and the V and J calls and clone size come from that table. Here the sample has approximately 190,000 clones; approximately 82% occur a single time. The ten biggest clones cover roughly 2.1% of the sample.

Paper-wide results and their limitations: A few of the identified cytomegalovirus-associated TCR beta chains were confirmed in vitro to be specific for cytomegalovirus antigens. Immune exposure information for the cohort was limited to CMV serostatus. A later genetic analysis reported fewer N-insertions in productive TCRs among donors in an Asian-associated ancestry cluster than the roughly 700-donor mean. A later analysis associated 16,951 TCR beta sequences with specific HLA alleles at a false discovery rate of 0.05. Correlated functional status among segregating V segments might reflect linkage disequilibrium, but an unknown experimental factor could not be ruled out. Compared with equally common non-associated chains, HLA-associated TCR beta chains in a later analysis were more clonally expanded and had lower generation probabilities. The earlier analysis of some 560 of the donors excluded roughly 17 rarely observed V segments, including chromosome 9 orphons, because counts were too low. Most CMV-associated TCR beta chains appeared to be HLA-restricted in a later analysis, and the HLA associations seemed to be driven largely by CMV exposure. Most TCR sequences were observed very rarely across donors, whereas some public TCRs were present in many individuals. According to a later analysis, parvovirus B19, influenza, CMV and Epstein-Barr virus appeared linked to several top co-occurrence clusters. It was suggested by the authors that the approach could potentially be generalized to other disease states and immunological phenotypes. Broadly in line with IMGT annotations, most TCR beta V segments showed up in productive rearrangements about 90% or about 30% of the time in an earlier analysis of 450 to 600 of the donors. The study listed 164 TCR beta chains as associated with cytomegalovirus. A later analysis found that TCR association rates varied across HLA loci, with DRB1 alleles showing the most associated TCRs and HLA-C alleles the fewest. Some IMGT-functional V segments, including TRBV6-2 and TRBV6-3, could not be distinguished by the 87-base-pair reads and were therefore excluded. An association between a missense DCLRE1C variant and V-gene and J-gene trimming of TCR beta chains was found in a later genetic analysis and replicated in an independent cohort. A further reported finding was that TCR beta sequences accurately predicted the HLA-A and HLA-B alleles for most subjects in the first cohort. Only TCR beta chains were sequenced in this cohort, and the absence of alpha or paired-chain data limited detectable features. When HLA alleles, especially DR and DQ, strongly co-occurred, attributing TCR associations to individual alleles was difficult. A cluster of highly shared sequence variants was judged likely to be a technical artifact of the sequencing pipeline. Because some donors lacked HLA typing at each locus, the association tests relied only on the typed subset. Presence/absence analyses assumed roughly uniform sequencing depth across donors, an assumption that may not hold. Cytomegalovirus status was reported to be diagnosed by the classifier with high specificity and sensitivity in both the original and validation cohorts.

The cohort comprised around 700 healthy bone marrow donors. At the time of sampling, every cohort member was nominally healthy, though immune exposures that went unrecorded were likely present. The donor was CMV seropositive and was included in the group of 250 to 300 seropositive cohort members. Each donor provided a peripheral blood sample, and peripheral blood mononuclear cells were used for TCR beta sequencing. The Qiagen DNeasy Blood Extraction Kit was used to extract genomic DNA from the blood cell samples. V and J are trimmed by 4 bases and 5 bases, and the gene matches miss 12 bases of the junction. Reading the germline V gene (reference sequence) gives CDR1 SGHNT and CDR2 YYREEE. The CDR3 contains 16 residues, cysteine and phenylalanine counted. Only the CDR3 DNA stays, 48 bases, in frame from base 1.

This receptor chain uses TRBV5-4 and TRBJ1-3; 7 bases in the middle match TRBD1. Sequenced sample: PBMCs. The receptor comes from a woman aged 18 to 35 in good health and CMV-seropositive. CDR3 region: CASSQSLGTDRNTIYF. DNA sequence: TGTGCCAGCAGCCAATCCTTAGGGACAGACAGAAACACCATATATTTT.